This T cell receptor beta chain is from a study of shared clonotypes between healthy human individuals. Here immunoSEQ multiplex PCR was the method, and the copy in TCRdb shows in-frame clones only, minus some. Counted here are about 1.1 million clones, roughly 80% occurring once; the ten biggest clones make up 0.89%. CDR1 and CDR2 from the germline V gene are SGHRS and YFSETQ. The CDR3 runs to 15 residues. Deletions cut 6 bases from V and 4 bases from J, with 18 bases between. Study-wide points: The study found about 5% of naive CD4 clonotypes shared across several donors.

Note on this clone: Its specificity is not known.

Sequences were obtained from memory CD4+ T cells from PBMCs. Noted subset: CD45RA-negative fraction. J is TRBJ2-3 and V is TRBV5-1; maybe TRBD2 (5 bases). This clonotype was obtained from a man aged 18 to 30 in good health. Some clones in this sample may be carry-over from other donors' samples. The CDR3 loop is CASTFGVNVADTQYF. In DNA, the CDR3 is TGCGCCAGCACCTTCGGGGTCAATGTAGCAGATACGCAGTATTTT.